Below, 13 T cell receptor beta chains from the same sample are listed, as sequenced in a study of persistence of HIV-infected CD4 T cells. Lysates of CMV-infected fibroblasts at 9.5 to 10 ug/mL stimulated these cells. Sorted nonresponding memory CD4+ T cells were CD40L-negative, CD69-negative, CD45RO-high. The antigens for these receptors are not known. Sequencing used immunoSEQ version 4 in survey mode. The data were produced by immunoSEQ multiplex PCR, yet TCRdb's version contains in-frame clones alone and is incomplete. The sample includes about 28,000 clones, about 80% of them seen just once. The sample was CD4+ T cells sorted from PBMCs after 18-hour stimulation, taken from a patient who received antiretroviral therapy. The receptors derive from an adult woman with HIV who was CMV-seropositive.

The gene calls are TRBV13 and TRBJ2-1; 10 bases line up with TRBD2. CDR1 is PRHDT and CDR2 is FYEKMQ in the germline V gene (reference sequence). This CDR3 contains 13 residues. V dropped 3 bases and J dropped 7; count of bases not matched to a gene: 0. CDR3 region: CASSFSGGNEQFF. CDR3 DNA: TGTGCCAGCAGCTTTAGCGGGGGGAATGAGCAGTTCTTC.

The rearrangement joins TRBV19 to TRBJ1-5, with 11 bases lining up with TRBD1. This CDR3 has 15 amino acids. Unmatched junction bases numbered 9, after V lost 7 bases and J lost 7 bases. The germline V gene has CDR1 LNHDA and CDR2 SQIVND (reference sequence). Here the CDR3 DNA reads TGTGCCAGTACCCTTGGACAGGGGGCAGGACAGCCCCAGCATTTT. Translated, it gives CASTLGQGAGQPQHF.

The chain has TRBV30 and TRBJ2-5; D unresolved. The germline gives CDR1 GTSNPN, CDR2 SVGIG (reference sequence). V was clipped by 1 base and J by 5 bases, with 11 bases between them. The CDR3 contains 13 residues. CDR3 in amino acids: CAWSGSHRETQYF. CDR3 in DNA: TGTGCCTGGAGTGGGAGTCATCGGGAGACCCAGTACTTC.

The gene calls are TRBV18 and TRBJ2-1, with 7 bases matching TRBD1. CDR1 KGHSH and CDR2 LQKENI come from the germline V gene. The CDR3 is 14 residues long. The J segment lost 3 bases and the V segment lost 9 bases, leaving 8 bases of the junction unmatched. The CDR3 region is CASSRDRSYNEQFF. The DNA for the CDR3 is TGTGCCAGTTCCCGGGACAGAAGCTACAATGAGCAGTTCTTC.

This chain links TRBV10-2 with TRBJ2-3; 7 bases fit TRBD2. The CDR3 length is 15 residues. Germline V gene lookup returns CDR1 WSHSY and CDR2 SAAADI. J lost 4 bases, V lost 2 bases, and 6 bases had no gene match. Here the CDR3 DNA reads TGCGCCAGCAGTGAGACGGGGGGTAGGGCAGATACGCAGTATTTT. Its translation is CASSETGGRADTQYF.

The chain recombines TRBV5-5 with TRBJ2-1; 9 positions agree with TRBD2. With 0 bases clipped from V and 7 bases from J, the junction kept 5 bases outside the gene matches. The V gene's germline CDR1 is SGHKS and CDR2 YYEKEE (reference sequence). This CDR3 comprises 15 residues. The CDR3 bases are TGTGCCAGCAGCTTGGGCGGGGGGGCCTGGAATGAGCAGTTCTTC. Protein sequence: CASSLGGGAWNEQFF.

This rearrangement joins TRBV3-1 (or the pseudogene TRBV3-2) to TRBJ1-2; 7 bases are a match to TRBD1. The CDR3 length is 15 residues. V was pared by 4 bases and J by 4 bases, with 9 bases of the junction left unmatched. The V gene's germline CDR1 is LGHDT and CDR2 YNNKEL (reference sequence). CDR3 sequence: CASSPKGRGTYGYTF. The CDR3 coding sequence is TGTGCCAGCAGCCCAAAGGGCAGGGGGACCTATGGCTACACCTTC.

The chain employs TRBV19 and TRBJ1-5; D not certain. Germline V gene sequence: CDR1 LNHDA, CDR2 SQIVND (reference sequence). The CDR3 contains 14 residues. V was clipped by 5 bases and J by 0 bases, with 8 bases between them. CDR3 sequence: CASSRGYSNQPQHF. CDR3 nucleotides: TGTGCCAGTAGTCGGGGTTATAGCAATCAGCCCCAGCATTTT.

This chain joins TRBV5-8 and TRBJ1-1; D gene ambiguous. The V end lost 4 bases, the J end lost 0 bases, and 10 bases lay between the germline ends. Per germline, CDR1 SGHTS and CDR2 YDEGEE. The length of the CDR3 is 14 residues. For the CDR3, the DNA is TGTGCCAGCAGCCGCTGGGCCATGAACACTGAAGCTTTCTTT. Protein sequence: CASSRWAMNTEAFF. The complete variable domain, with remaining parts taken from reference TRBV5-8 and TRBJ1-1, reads EAGVTQSPTHLIKTRGQQATLRCSPISGHTSVYWYQQALGLGLQFLLWYDEGEERNRGNFPPRFSGRQFPNYSSELNVNALELEDSALYLCASSRWAMNTEAFFGQGTRLTVV.

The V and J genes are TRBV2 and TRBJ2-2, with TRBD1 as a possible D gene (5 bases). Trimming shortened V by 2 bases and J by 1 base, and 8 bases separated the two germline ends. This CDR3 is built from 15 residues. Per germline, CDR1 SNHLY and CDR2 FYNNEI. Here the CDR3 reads CASSERQGNTGELFF. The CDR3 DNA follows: TGTGCCAGCAGTGAACGGCAGGGGAACACCGGGGAGCTGTTTTTT.

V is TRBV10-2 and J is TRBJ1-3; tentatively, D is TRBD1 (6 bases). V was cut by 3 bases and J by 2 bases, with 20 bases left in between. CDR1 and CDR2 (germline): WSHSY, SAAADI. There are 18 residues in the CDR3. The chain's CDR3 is CASSEGTGGGIPGNTIYF. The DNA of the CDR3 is TGCGCCAGCAGTGAAGGAACGGGGGGCGGTATCCCTGGAAACACCATATATTTT.

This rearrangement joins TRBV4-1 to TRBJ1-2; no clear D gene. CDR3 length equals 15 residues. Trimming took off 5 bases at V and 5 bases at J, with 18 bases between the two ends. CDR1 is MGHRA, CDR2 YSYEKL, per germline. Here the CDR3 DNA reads TGCGCCAGCAGCAACCAATTGTCAGAGGGTTATGGCTACACCTTC. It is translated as CASSNQLSEGYGYTF.

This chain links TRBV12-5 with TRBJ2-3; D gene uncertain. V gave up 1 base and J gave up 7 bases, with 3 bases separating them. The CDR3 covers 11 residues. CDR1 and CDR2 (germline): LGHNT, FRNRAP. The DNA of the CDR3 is TGTGCTAGTGGTTTGGGATATACGCAGTATTTT. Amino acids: CASGLGYTQYF. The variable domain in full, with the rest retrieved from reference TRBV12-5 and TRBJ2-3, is DARVTQTPRHKVTEMGQEVTMRCQPILGHNTVFWYRQTMMQGLELLAYFRNRAPLDDSGMPKDRFSAEMPDATLATLKIQPSEPRDSAVYFCASGLGYTQYFGPGTRLTVL.